This TCR beta chain was documented in a study of technical replicates of blood from a few donors. Germline V lookup: CDR1 SGHTA, CDR2 FQGTGA. Trimming removed 4 bases from V and 1 base from J, with 12 bases in between. The CDR3 length is 15 residues. This table comes from immunoSEQ multiplex PCR, and its TCRdb copy is limited to in-frame clones, with some not included. The table has tens of thousands of clones, approximately 94% seen once; the top ten hold around 0.25%. Sequencing was done on a sample of T cells isolated from PBMCs. This rearrangement joins TRBV7-3 to TRBJ2-3, with a possible D match to TRBD1 (6 bases). This receptor was obtained from a human donor in good health. The CDR3 protein is CASSYRGGRTDTQYF. In nucleotides, the CDR3 is TGTGCCAGCAGCTACAGAGGGGGTCGCACAGATACGCAGTATTTT.